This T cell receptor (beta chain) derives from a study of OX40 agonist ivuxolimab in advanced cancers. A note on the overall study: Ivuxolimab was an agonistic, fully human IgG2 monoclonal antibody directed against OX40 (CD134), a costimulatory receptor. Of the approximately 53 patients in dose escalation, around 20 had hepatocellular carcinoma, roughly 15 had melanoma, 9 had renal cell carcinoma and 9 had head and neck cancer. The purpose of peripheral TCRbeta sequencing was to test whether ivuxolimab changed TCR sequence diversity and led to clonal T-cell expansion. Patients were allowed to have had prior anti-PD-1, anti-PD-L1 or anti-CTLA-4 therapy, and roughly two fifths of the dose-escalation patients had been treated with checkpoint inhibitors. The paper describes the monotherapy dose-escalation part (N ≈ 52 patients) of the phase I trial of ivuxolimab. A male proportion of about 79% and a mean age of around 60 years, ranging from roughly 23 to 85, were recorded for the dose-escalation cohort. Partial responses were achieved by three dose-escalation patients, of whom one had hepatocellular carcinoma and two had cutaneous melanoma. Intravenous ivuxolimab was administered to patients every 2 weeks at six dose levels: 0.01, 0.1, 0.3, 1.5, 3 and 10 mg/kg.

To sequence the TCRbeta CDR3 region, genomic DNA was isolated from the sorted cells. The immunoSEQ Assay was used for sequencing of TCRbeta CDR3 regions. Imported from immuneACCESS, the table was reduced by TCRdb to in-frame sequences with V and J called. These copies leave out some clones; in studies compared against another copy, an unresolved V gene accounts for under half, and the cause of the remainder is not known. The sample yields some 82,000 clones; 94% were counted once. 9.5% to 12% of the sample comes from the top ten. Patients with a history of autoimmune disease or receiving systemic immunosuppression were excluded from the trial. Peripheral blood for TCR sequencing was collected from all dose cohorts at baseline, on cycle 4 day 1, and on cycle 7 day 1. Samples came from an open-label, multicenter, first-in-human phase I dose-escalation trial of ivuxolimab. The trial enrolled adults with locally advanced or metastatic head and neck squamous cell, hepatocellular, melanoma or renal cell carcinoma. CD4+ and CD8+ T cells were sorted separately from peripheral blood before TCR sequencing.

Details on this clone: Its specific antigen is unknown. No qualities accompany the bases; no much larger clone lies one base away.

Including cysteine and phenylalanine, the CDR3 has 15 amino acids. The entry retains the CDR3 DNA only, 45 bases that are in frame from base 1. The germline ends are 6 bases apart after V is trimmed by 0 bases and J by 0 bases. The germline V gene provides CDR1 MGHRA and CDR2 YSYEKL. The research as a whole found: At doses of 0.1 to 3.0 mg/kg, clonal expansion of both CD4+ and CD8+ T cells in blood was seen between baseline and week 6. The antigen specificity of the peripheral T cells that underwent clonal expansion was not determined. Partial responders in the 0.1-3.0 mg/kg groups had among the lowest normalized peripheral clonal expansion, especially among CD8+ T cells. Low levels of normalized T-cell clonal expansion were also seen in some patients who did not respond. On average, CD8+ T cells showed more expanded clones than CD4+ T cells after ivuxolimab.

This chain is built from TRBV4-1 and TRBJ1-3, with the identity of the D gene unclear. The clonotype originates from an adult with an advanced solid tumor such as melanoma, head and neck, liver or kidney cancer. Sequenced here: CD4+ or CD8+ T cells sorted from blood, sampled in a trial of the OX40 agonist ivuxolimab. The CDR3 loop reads CASSQDRFSGNTIYF. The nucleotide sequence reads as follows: TGCGCCAGCAGCCAAGATCGCTTCTCTGGAAACACCATATATTTT.